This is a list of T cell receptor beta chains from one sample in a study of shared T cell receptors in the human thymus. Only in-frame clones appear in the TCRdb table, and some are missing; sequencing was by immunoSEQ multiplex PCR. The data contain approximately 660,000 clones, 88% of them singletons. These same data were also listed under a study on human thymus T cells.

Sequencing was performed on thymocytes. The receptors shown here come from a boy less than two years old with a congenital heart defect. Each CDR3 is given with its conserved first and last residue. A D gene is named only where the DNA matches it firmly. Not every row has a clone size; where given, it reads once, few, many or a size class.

CATPGQRAGELFF TGTGCCACGCCGGGACAGAGGGCCGGGGAGCTGTTTTTT TRBJ2-2 TRBV6-1 . TRBD1
CASSVSGVGREKLFF TGTGCCAGCAGCGTGAGCGGGGTCGGCCGCGAAAAACTGTTTTTT TRBJ1-4 TRBV5-6 . .
CASSFRTSGRPENTGELFF TGTGCCAGCAGCTTCCGGACTAGCGGGAGGCCCGAAAACACCGGGGAGCTGTTTTTT TRBJ2-2 TRBV11-3 once TRBD2
CASSLSALAGVEEQYF TGTGCCAGCAGCTTATCGGCGCTAGCGGGAGTGGAAGAGCAGTACTTC TRBJ2-7 TRBV7-9 few TRBD2
CASSSSGTSSADEKLFF TGTGCCAGCAGTTCTTCCGGGACATCAAGCGCCGATGAAAAACTGTTTTTT TRBJ1-4 TRBV7-8 . .
CASSLDGLAVIQETQYF TGTGCCAGCAGCTTAGATGGGTTGGCGGTTATACAAGAGACCCAGTACTTC TRBJ2-5 TRBV11-2 . .
CASSQETPQSASSGTDTQYF TGTGCCAGCAGCCAAGAAACCCCACAGTCCGCCTCATCCGGCACAGATACGCAGTATTTT TRBJ2-3 TRBV4-2 . .
CASRTSGRRGDTYEQYF TGTGCCAGCAGGACTAGCGGGAGGCGCGGGGATACCTACGAGCAGTACTTC TRBJ2-7 TRBV27 . TRBD2
CASSHPRAGASYNEQFF TGTGCCAGCAGCCACCCACGGGCGGGAGCGTCCTACAATGAGCAGTTCTTC TRBJ2-1 TRBV14 . TRBD2
CASSFLGRSGNTIYF TGTGCCAGCAGCTTTTTGGGCCGCTCTGGAAACACCATATATTTT TRBJ1-3 TRBV7-6 . .
CASNILGGTYEQYF TGTGCCAGCAACATATTGGGAGGAACCTACGAGCAGTACTTC TRBJ2-7 TRBV14 . .
CASSHPTGGGNQPQHF TGTGCCAGCAGCCACCCCACAGGGGGCGGCAATCAGCCCCAGCATTTT TRBJ1-5 TRBV4-2 . TRBD1
CASSLLGTGATDTQYF TGCGCCAGCAGCTTGTTGGGGACAGGGGCCACAGATACGCAGTATTTT TRBJ2-3 TRBV5-1 . TRBD1
CASSQEGPPGLAGGLDEQYF TGTGCCAGCAGCCAAGAAGGGCCTCCGGGACTAGCGGGAGGGCTCGACGAGCAGTACTTC TRBJ2-7 TRBV4-2 . TRBD2
CASSQGRAILAGSLRELFF TGTGCCAGCAGCCAAGGGAGGGCTATACTAGCGGGAAGTCTGCGGGAGCTGTTTTTT TRBJ2-2 TRBV14 . TRBD2
CASSPVRPPYEQYF TGCGCCAGCAGCCCGGTCCGCCCCCCCTACGAGCAGTACTTC TRBJ2-7 TRBV5-1 once .
CASSEVGAGGAYEQYF TGTGCCAGCAGTGAGGTGGGGGCAGGGGGCGCGTACGAGCAGTACTTC TRBJ2-7 TRBV2 once TRBD1
CASSIGGSSVPGELFF TGTGCCAGTAGTATAGGCGGCAGTTCGGTGCCCGGGGAGCTGTTTTTT TRBJ2-2 TRBV19 . .
CASSIGRVNTGELFF TGTGCCAGTAGTATAGGCAGGGTTAACACCGGGGAGCTGTTTTTT TRBJ2-2 TRBV19 . .
CASSFEKQGGGCEQYF TGTGCCAGCAGCTTCGAAAAGCAGGGTGGGGGCTGCGAGCAGTACTTC TRBJ2-7 TRBV7-9 . .
CATSRDDDRTIYGYTF TGTGCCACCAGCAGAGATGATGACAGAACGATATATGGCTACACCTTC TRBJ1-2 TRBV15 . .
CASTKYQGTPLLYTF TGTGCCAGTACCAAATACCAGGGTACCCCCCTCCTATACACCTTC TRBJ1-2 TRBV19 . .
CASSLYGSGSPVYEQYF TGTGCCAGCAGCTTGTACGGTAGCGGGAGCCCTGTCTACGAGCAGTACTTC TRBJ2-7 TRBV7-2 once TRBD2
CASSGSDSSYEQYF TGTGCCAGCAGTGGCTCGGACAGCTCCTACGAGCAGTACTTC TRBJ2-7 TRBV6-6 . .
CASSTNPETPGENTEAFF TGTGCCAGCAGCACAAACCCAGAGACTCCCGGGGAGAACACTGAAGCTTTCTTT TRBJ1-1 TRBV7-8 . .
CASSLTGGVDTQYF TGCGCCAGCAGCTTGACAGGGGGAGTAGATACGCAGTATTTT TRBJ2-3 TRBV5-1 . TRBD1
CASSQGAPRQGSSWRELFF TGCGCCAGCAGCCAAGGCGCCCCCCGACAGGGGAGCAGCTGGAGGGAGCTGTTTTTT TRBJ2-2 TRBV4-3 . TRBD1
CASTGQGAICQPQHF TGCGCCAGCACTGGACAGGGGGCAATTTGTCAGCCCCAGCATTTT TRBJ1-5 TRBV10-1 . TRBD1
CASSARTGSGELFF TGTGCCAGTAGTGCCCGGACAGGGAGCGGGGAGCTGTTTTTT TRBJ2-2 TRBV19 . TRBD1
CSSRGGSIRNEQFF TGCAGCTCTCGGGGGGGGAGTATAAGGAATGAGCAGTTCTTC TRBJ2-1 TRBV29-1 . TRBD2
CAWSTRGTGELFF TGTGCCTGGAGTACCAGGGGGACCGGGGAGCTGTTTTTT TRBJ2-2 TRBV30 . TRBD1
CAWSRAPSQGSPLPQYF TGTGCCTGGAGTAGGGCCCCTTCACAGGGCAGCCCCCTCCCGCAGTACTTC TRBJ2-7 TRBV30 . .
CASSQPRNDRVPTEAFF TGTGCCAGCAGCCAACCTCGTAATGACAGGGTCCCCACTGAAGCTTTCTTT TRBJ1-1 TRBV14 . TRBD1
CASSAPARASGRESRYEQYF TGCGCCAGCAGCGCCCCCGCCAGGGCTAGCGGGAGGGAATCCAGGTACGAGCAGTACTTC TRBJ2-7 TRBV5-1 . TRBD2
CASTLASGLYEQYF TGTGCCAGCACCCTGGCTAGCGGGTTATACGAGCAGTACTTC TRBJ2-7 TRBV6-1 . TRBD2
CALELANPSSSYNEQFF TGTGCCTTGGAACTAGCGAATCCCTCGAGCTCCTACAATGAGCAGTTCTTC TRBJ2-1 TRBV30 . TRBD2
CATSRPRAGGRNEQFF TGTGCCACCAGCAGACCGAGAGCGGGAGGGCGCAATGAGCAGTTCTTC TRBJ2-1 TRBV15 . TRBD2
CATSRLGGNQETQYF TGTGCCACCAGCAGACTGGGGGGGAACCAAGAGACCCAGTACTTC TRBJ2-5 TRBV15 . TRBD2
CASSLGVPRGEKLFF TGTGCCAGCAGTTTGGGAGTTCCCCGGGGTGAAAAACTGTTTTTT TRBJ1-4 TRBV28 few .
CASSPPCRDRADEQYF TGTGCCAGCAGTCCCCCCTGCCGTGACAGGGCCGACGAGCAGTACTTC TRBJ2-7 TRBV27 . TRBD1
CASSDGDSINEKLFF TGTGCCAGCAGTGACGGGGACAGCATTAATGAAAAACTGTTTTTT TRBJ1-4 TRBV6-1 . TRBD1
CASTPWTESNQPQHF TGTGCCAGCACGCCGTGGACAGAGAGCAATCAGCCCCAGCATTTT TRBJ1-5 TRBV2 . .
CASSHLSGAGNEQFF TGTGCCAGCAGCCATCTCTCCGGGGCGGGGAATGAGCAGTTCTTC TRBJ2-1 TRBV14 . .
CASSIELMNTEAFF TGTGCCAGTAGTATAGAACTGATGAACACTGAAGCTTTCTTT TRBJ1-1 TRBV19 . .
CASSPPADNEQFF TGTGCCAGCTCACCACCGGCCGACAATGAGCAGTTCTTC TRBJ2-1 TRBV18 . .
CAISGFPRQSYEQYF TGTGCCATCAGTGGTTTTCCTAGACAGTCCTACGAGCAGTACTTC TRBJ2-7 TRBV10-3 . .